The entry that follows covers one T cell receptor beta chain sequence. Its antigen is not known. This sample is drawn from a study of T cells in tumors after PD-1 blockade. Assay used: immunoSEQ multiplex PCR; TCRdb lists only in-frame clones, some missing. Counted here are 11,000 to 15,000 clones, around 62% occurring once; the ten biggest clones make up more than 30%. Findings and limits, study-wide: Peripheral recruitment is suggested, as some novel exhausted tumor clones were in pre-treatment blood.

The germline gives CDR1 SGDLS, CDR2 YYNGEE. The CDR3 is made up of 15 amino acids. The germline V and J ends were trimmed by 4 bases and 6 bases, with 14 bases remaining between them. Template: tumor biopsy or peripheral blood genomic DNA, roughly 550-6,500 ng per sample. The sequenced sample was tumor tissue, obtained after anti-PD-1 treatment. V usage is TRBV9 and J usage is TRBJ1-6; no reliable D call. The origin of this receptor is a human donor with cutaneous squamous cell carcinoma. DNA for the CDR3: TGTGCCAGCAGCTCGAGCCCCACTACTAATTCACCCCTCCACTTT. Translation: CASSSSPTTNSPLHF.